The clone carrying this T cell receptor beta chain was seen a few times. Authors' analysis steps: Amplified reference gene primers provided the basis for estimating nucleated cell counts. Repertoires were generated with immunoSEQ multiplex PCR, while TCRdb's copy carries only in-frame clones and drops some. V, J and clone size are those of that table, while D and trimming were read from the DNA. The sample holds 55,000 to 80,000 clones, roughly 80% seen once. This specimen belongs to a study of blood T cell repertoires in COVID-19. Study background: The United States, Italy and Spain were the sources of the acute and convalescent COVID-19 samples. The cDNA or gDNA used as material had been derived from T cells, B-cell-depleted T cells, or PBMCs.

CDR1 and CDR2 from the germline V gene are SGHRS and YFSETQ. V trimming: 1 base; J trimming: 6 bases; junction bases outside the gene matches: 18. This CDR3 spans 21 amino acids. The TCR sequence derives from a woman in her 70s with acute or convalescent COVID-19. The chain combines TRBV5-1 with TRBJ2-1, with TRBD2 matching 14 bases. The specimen was peripheral blood. The CDR3: CASSLPSFRVVTSGGANEQFF. The CDR3 DNA is TGCGCCAGCAGCTTGCCATCTTTTCGGGTTGTGACTAGCGGGGGGGCCAATGAGCAGTTCTTC. Full variable domain (remainder filled in from reference TRBV5-1 and TRBJ2-1): KAGVTQTPRYLIKTRGQQVTLSCSPISGHRSVSWYQQTPGQGLQFLFEYFSETQRNKGNFPGRFSGRQFSNSRSEMNVSTLELGDSALYLCASSLPSFRVVTSGGANEQFFGPGTRLTVL.